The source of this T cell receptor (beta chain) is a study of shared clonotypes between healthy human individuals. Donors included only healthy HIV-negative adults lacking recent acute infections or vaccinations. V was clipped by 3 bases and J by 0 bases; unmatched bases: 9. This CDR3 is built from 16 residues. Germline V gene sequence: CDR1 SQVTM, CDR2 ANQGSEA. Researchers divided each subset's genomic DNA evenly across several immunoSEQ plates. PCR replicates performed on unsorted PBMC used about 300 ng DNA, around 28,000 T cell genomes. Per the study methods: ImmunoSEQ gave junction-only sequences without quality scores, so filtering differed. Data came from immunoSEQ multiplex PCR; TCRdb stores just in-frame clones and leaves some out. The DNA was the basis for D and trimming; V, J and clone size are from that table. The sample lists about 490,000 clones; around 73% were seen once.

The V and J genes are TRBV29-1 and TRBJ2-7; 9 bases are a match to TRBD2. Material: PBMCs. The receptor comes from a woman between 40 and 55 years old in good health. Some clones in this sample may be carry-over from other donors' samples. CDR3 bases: TGCAGCGTTGAGGGGGCTAGCGGGACTTCCTCCTACGAGCAGTACTTC. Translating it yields CSVEGASGTSSYEQYF.